Presented here are 14 T cell receptor beta chains from one specimen sequenced in a study of shared clonotypes between healthy human individuals. Naive CD8 populations comprised CD45RO-negative cells positively selected for CCR7, excluding terminally differentiated effector memory CD45RA+ cells. Method: immunoSEQ multiplex PCR; TCRdb's copy keeps in-frame clones and lacks some. The sample shows roughly 810,000 clones, about 96% of them seen only once. Sequenced sample: naive CD8+ T cells sorted from blood. The receptor set was obtained from a man aged 30 to 45 in good health.

The rearrangement links TRBV7-9 to TRBJ2-7; D might be TRBD1 or TRBD2, each matching 6 bases. Germline loops: CDR1 SEHNR, CDR2 FQNEAQ (reference sequence). The CDR3 runs to 16 residues. Trimming pared 3 bases from V and 1 base from J, leaving 16 bases between. The CDR3 bases are TGTGCCAGCAGCTTTCGGCGAGAGGGGGGTTCCTACGAGCAGTACTTC. Translation gives CASSFRREGGSYEQYF.

This chain joins TRBV10-2 and TRBJ1-1, with 8 bases identical to TRBD1. The CDR3 is 17 residues long. Germline-derived CDR1 and CDR2 are WSHSY and SAAADI. The trim removed 2 bases at V and 6 bases at J, leaving 14 bases unmatched. CDR3 sequence (DNA): TGCGCCAGCAGTGAGACTAGACAGGGGTTGAGGGACCCTGAAGCTTTCTTT. Protein sequence: CASSETRQGLRDPEAFF.

This rearrangement joins TRBV7-6 to TRBJ2-3; the D is unclear. CDR1 and CDR2 from the germline V gene are SGHVS and FNYEAQ. V gave up 4 bases and J gave up 2 bases, with 10 bases separating them. The CDR3 sequence is 14 residues long. Here the CDR3 reads CASSSRHLTDTQYF. The CDR3 nucleotides read TGTGCCAGCAGCTCACGACACCTCACAGATACGCAGTATTTT.

V gene TRBV6-5 combines with J gene TRBJ2-1, with no clear D. Trimming left V 6 bases short and J 2 bases short, with 8 bases between. This CDR3 is built from 13 residues. The V gene's germline CDR1 is MNHEY and CDR2 SVGAGI. The CDR3 region has the DNA TGTGCCAGCAGCGACTGGACCTACAATGAGCAGTTCTTC. The encoded protein is CASSDWTYNEQFF.

This rearrangement joins TRBV11-2 to TRBJ1-2; no clear D. CDR1 and CDR2 (germline): SGHAT, FQNNGV. The V gene lost 4 bases and the J gene lost 9 bases, with 15 bases spanning the gap. This CDR3 spans 13 amino acids. This CDR3 is CASSSRSASRYTF. Written as DNA, the CDR3 is TGTGCCAGCAGCTCCCGTTCGGCCAGTCGCTACACCTTC.

CDR3 loop: CASSSNQETQYF. The CDR3 DNA reads as TGTGCCAGCTCATCGAACCAAGAGACCCAGTACTTC. V is TRBV18 and J is TRBJ2-5; D not resolved. V was trimmed by 5 bases and J by 0 bases, leaving 4 bases between them. This CDR3 has 12 residues. Germline V gene lookup returns CDR1 KGHSH and CDR2 LQKENI.

The V and J genes are TRBV9 and TRBJ2-4; D remains ambiguous. The V gene lost 4 bases and the J gene lost 8 bases, with 19 bases spanning the gap. Germline CDR1 and CDR2: SGDLS and YYNGEE. The CDR3 runs 15 residues. CDR3 nucleotides: TGTGCCAGCAGCCCATACGGGTCCCCGAAAGACATTCAGTACTTC. Amino acid sequence: CASSPYGSPKDIQYF.

The rearrangement joins TRBV19 to TRBJ2-7; 8 bases line up with TRBD2. The germline CDR1 and CDR2 sequences are LNHDA and SQIVND (reference sequence). J was trimmed by 6 bases and V by 6 bases; bases with no gene match: 7. The CDR3 extends over 13 amino acids. The DNA of the CDR3 is TGTGCCAGTAGCCCGGGACTAGTACTCGAGCAGTACTTC. Translated, it gives CASSPGLVLEQYF. Drawing the rest from reference TRBV19 and TRBJ2-7, the complete variable domain is DGGITQSPKYLFRKEGQNVTLSCEQNLNHDAMYWYRQDPGQGLRLIYYSQIVNDFQKGDIAEGYSVSREKKESFPLTVTSAQKNPTAFYLCASSPGLVLEQYFGPGTRLTVT.

The chain's CDR3 is CASSLRSPLSYEQYF. CDR3 nucleotide sequence: TGTGCCAGCAGTTTACGGAGTCCTCTCTCCTACGAGCAGTACTTC. The chain is built from TRBV27 and TRBJ2-7, with D unclear. Germline loops: CDR1 MNHEY, CDR2 SMNVEV (reference sequence). Trimming left V 2 bases short and J 0 bases short, with 11 bases between. The CDR3 totals 15 residues.

The rearrangement joins TRBV27 to TRBJ2-7, with D perhaps matching TRBD2 (6 bases). The V gene lost 4 bases and the J gene lost 4 bases, with 11 bases spanning the gap. The CDR3 is 13 amino acids. Germline V lookup: CDR1 MNHEY, CDR2 SMNVEV (reference sequence). The CDR3 sequence: CASSYGGLYEQYF. As DNA, the CDR3 is TGTGCCAGCAGTTATGGCGGACTATACGAGCAGTACTTC.

The chain has TRBV27 and TRBJ2-7; 8 nucleotides match TRBD2. The CDR3 loop spans 14 amino acids. CDR1 and CDR2 (germline): MNHEY, SMNVEV (reference sequence). V lost 4 bases and J lost 4; bases outside the gene matches: 6. The CDR3: CASSSTSEGYEQYF. The CDR3 DNA is TGTGCCAGCAGTTCGACTAGCGAGGGGTACGAGCAGTACTTC.

The J gene is TRBJ2-7, the V gene TRBV7-9; D gene uncertain. This CDR3 is 15 amino acids long. Trimming took 5 bases from V and 2 from J, leaving 16 bases between them. Germline V gene lookup returns CDR1 SEHNR and CDR2 FQNEAQ (reference sequence). The CDR3 DNA follows: TGTGCCAGCAGCCCGAAGGGCGGCTCTACCTACGAGCAGTACTTC. Protein product: CASSPKGGSTYEQYF.

The V gene is TRBV5-6, the J gene TRBJ1-1, with D uncertain. Looked up from germline, CDR1 is SGHDT and CDR2 is YYEEEE. V lost 3 bases to trimming and J lost 1 base, with 7 bases between them. The CDR3 totals 13 residues. CDR3 sequence (DNA): TGTGCCAGCAGCTGGTTCGAGAACACTGAAGCTTTCTTT. Protein: CASSWFENTEAFF. Filled out from reference TRBV5-6 and TRBJ1-1, the complete variable domain reads DAGVTQSPTHLIKTRGQQVTLRCSPKSGHDTVSWYQQALGQGPQFIFQYYEEEERQRGNFPDRFSGHQFPNYSSELNVNALLLGDSALYLCASSWFENTEAFFGQGTRLTVV.

The CDR3 here is CASSDQTSGRYDEQFF. The DNA of the CDR3 is TGTGCCAGCAGTGACCAAACTAGCGGGAGATACGATGAGCAGTTCTTC. This rearrangement joins TRBV6-4 to TRBJ2-1; 11 bases line up with TRBD2. Germline loops: CDR1 MRHNA, CDR2 SNTAGT. V shed 2 bases and J 8 bases; nucleotides not matched to a gene: 8. The CDR3 contains 16 residues.